The 15 T cell receptor beta chains presented below share a single source sample, sequenced in a study of blood T cell repertoires in COVID-19 (dated by TCRdb to 2020 to 2021). The library was obtained by the immunoSEQ multiplex PCR assay. TCRdb retrieved this table from immuneACCESS and kept in-frame rearrangements only. Not all clones are present; in checked studies, unresolved V genes account for under half, and no reason is known for the remainder. The sample has around 100,000 clones on record, around four fifths of them singletons. 9.5% to 13% of the sample lies in the top ten. Input material: peripheral blood. The receptor set was obtained from a woman in her 70s with acute or convalescent COVID-19.

The rearrangement uses TRBV30 and TRBJ1-2; 7 bases map to TRBD1. CDR3 size: 13 residues. The V gene end was trimmed by 6 bases and the J gene end by 3 bases; junction bases not matched to a gene: 7. CDR1 is GTSNPN and CDR2 is SVGIG in the germline V gene (reference sequence). CDR3 coding DNA: TGTGCCTGCTACAGGGGCTTATACTATGGCTACACCTTC. Encoded protein: CACYRGLYYGYTF.

V usage is TRBV6-1 and J usage is TRBJ1-2, with unresolved D. The CDR3 loop spans 16 amino acids. Trimming removed 1 base from V and 4 bases from J, with 16 bases in between. CDR1 is MNHNS and CDR2 is SASEGT in the germline V gene. CDR3 amino acids: CASSEGGVGLPYGYTF. In DNA form, the CDR3 reads TGTGCCAGCAGTGAAGGCGGGGTTGGCCTACCCTATGGCTACACCTTC.

This sequence joins TRBV2 and TRBJ2-5; 12 positions match TRBD2. The germline CDR1 and CDR2 sequences are SNHLY and FYNNEI. The CDR3 totals 15 residues. Germline trimming cut 7 bases from V and 5 bases from J; bases unmatched to any gene: 8. The CDR3 coding sequence is TGTGCCAGCACTTCGCCGGGACTAGCGGGCGAGACCCAGTACTTC. As protein: CASTSPGLAGETQYF.

This clone occurred a few times. V usage is TRBV27 and J usage is TRBJ1-2; possible D gene TRBD1, 5 bases. The V and J ends lost 5 bases and 3 bases respectively, with 13 bases between them. Germline CDR1 is MNHEY and CDR2 is SMNVEV (reference sequence). There are 14 residues in the CDR3. Written as DNA, the CDR3 is TGTGCCAGCAGTCCCCCCGGCAGGGACTATGGCTACACCTTC. It yields the protein CASSPPGRDYGYTF.

The chain employs TRBV19 and TRBJ2-5; tentatively, D is TRBD2 (7 bases). Between the trimmed V and J ends, which lost 8 bases and 5 bases, there was a span of 15 bases. The CDR3 sequence is 13 residues long. CDR1 LNHDA and CDR2 SQIVND come from the germline V gene (reference sequence). The CDR3 nucleotides are TGTGCCAGTTCGGGGGGCCGTGGGGAGACCCAGTACTTC. The encoded protein is CASSGGRGETQYF.

In this sample, this clone turned up a few times. The rearrangement joins TRBV5-6 to TRBJ2-1, with 7 bases lining up with TRBD1. Germline assignment: CDR1 SGHDT and CDR2 YYEEEE. This CDR3 comprises 13 residues. The V segment lost 0 bases and the J segment 9 bases; nucleotides outside the gene matches: 3. The CDR3 sequence: CASSLADRAEQFF. CDR3 bases: TGTGCCAGCAGCTTGGCCGACAGGGCTGAGCAGTTCTTC.

This sequence joins TRBV19 and TRBJ1-4; tentative D call: TRBD1 (5 bases). The germline gives CDR1 LNHDA, CDR2 SQIVND (reference sequence). Trimming removed 4 bases at V and 4 bases at J, with 13 bases between. There are 15 residues in the CDR3. The DNA for the CDR3 is TGTGCCAGTAGTAAAGGGGCGAACTTTAATGAAAAACTGTTTTTT. Its translation: CASSKGANFNEKLFF.

The J gene is TRBJ1-2, the V gene TRBV10-1, with D unresolved. The CDR3 runs 14 residues. Trimming shortened V by 7 bases and J by 8 bases, and 20 bases separated the two germline ends. Germline CDR1 WNHNN, CDR2 SYGVQD (reference sequence). DNA for the CDR3: TGCGCCAGCAAGTCGTTGTCTAAGAGGAAAGGCTACACCTTC. It is translated as CASKSLSKRKGYTF.

CDR3 loop: CASSQGLANYGYTF. CDR3 in DNA: TGCGCCAGCAGCCAAGGTTTAGCTAACTATGGCTACACCTTC. The chain combines TRBV4-1 with TRBJ1-2; D unclear. Germline CDR1 reads MGHRA; CDR2 reads YSYEKL. This CDR3 spans 14 amino acids. Deletions cut 1 base from V and 0 bases from J, with 6 bases between.

This clone was seen only a few times. This chain uses TRBV3-1 (or the pseudogene TRBV3-2) with TRBJ1-3; D is uncertain. Germline values: CDR1 LGHDT, CDR2 YNNKEL (reference sequence). The ends were cut back, 4 bases at V and 4 bases at J, with 11 bases in the middle. CDR3 size: 14 residues. The CDR3 DNA reads as TGTGCCAGCAGCCCTGGAGGATCGGGAAACACCATATATTTT. Protein product: CASSPGGSGNTIYF.

The rearrangement uses TRBV19 and TRBJ1-5; D remains unclear. The CDR3 length is 16 residues. Deletions cut 9 bases from V and 5 bases from J, with 23 bases between. The germline gives CDR1 LNHDA, CDR2 SQIVND (reference sequence). This chain's CDR3 is CASKPPNRGSYQPQHF. CDR3 coding DNA: TGTGCCAGCAAACCTCCGAACCGGGGTTCATATCAGCCCCAGCATTTT.

J is TRBJ2-7 and V is TRBV11-2, with 7 bases lining up with TRBD2. The V and J ends lost 3 bases and 0 bases, in that order; junction bases with no gene match: 2. The CDR3 contains 14 residues. Germline V gene data show CDR1 as SGHAT and CDR2 as FQNNGV. The CDR3, as DNA: TGTGCCAGCAGCTTTGGGACTACCTCCTACGAGCAGTACGTC. It specifies CASSFGTTSYEQYV.

This sequence joins TRBV5-4 and TRBJ2-2, with TRBD1 matching over 8 bases. Germline V gene data show CDR1 as SGHNT and CDR2 as YYREEE (reference sequence). With 4 bases clipped from V and 10 bases from J, the junction kept 9 bases outside the gene matches. The CDR3 is made up of 14 amino acids. CDR3 amino acids: CASSPRTGLEELFF. CDR3 coding DNA: TGTGCCAGCAGCCCCCGGACAGGGCTCGAGGAGCTGTTTTTT. Based on the CDR3 plus reference TRBV5-4 and TRBJ2-2, the full variable domain is ETGVTQSPTHLIKTRGQQVTLRCSSQSGHNTVSWYQQALGQGPQFIFQYYREEENGRGNFPPRFSGLQFPNYSSELNVNALELDDSALYLCASSPRTGLEELFFGEGSRLTVL.

V is TRBV30 and J is TRBJ2-3; D ambiguous. Germline CDR1 and CDR2: GTSNPN and SVGIG (reference sequence). The V and J ends lost 1 base and 3 bases respectively, with 5 bases between them. CDR3 length: 12 amino acids. The CDR3 is CAWSASTDTQYF. CDR3 sequence (DNA): TGTGCCTGGAGTGCCAGTACAGATACGCAGTATTTT.

The V gene is TRBV5-1, the J gene TRBJ2-2; weak D call: TRBD1 (5 bases). CDR1 SGHRS and CDR2 YFSETQ come from the germline V gene. The CDR3 runs 14 residues. With 7 bases removed from V and 1 base from J, the gap between germline ends came to 11 bases. The CDR3 loop is CASQRQQNTGELFF. In nucleotides, the CDR3 is TGCGCCAGCCAGAGACAGCAGAACACCGGGGAGCTGTTTTTT.